A selection of T cell receptor beta chains follows, all from one sample in a study of blood T cell repertoires in COVID-19. The method was immunoSEQ multiplex PCR; TCRdb's version includes in-frame clones alone and lacks a portion of them. In the table there are tens of thousands of clones, more than 70% of which are singletons. Sequenced material: peripheral blood. The receptors were gathered from a man aged 45-65 years with acute or convalescent COVID-19. Each CDR3 is given with its conserved first and last residue. A D gene is named only where the DNA matches it firmly. Size is stated for part of the rows, as once, few or many counts, or as a class when the clone is expanded.

abundance	j_gene	v_gene	d_gene	CDR3nt	CDR3aa
few	TRBJ2-7	TRBV3-1/TRBV3-2	-	TGTGCCAGCAGCCCCAGACAGAGCTACGAGCAGTACTTC	CASSPRQSYEQYF
-	TRBJ2-2	TRBV4-2	-	TGTGCCAGCAGCCAAGGTAACGGGAACACCGGGGAGCTGTTTTTT	CASSQGNGNTGELFF
-	TRBJ2-1	TRBV19	-	TGTGCCAGTAGTACGTCAACTCAGGGGTGGGATGAGCAGTTCTTC	CASSTSTQGWDEQFF
few	TRBJ2-3	TRBV6-5	-	TGTGCCAGCAGTCAGACCGCGGGGAGCACAGATACGCAGTATTTT	CASSQTAGSTDTQYF
once	TRBJ1-2	TRBV29-1	-	-	CSVLERGYTF
once	TRBJ2-3	TRBV6-5	TRBD2	TGTGCCAGCAGACGGACTAGGGTCACAGATACGCAGTATTTT	CASRRTRVTDTQYF
few	TRBJ2-1	TRBV15	TRBD2	TGTGCCACCAGCAGAGAAGGGGCGGGAGGCTACAATGAGCAGTTCTTC	CATSREGAGGYNEQFF
-	TRBJ2-2	TRBV5-1	TRBD1	TGCGCCAGCAGCGGAGTGGGGACAGGGGGTACCGGGGAGCTGTTTTTT	CASSGVGTGGTGELFF
-	TRBJ2-7	TRBV6-5	-	TGTGCCAGCAGTTACATCCCTGGGAGTCTCTACGAGCAGTACTTC	CASSYIPGSLYEQYF
-	TRBJ1-3	TRBV9	-	TGTGCCAGCAGCGTAGGCTCAGGGAATGGAAACACCATATATTTT	CASSVGSGNGNTIYF
-	TRBJ1-1	TRBV5-6	-	TGTGCCAGCAGCCCAAGTTGGAGGAACACTGAAGCTTTCTTT	CASSPSWRNTEAFF
-	TRBJ2-1	TRBV11-2	-	TGTGCCAGCAGCCCCGCGCCCGCAGGGTTGAAATTCTTC	CASSPAPAGLKFF
-	TRBJ1-1	TRBV7-9	-	TGTGCCAGCGGCAGGGTGGCCACTGAAGCTTTCTTT	CASGRVATEAFF
-	TRBJ2-1	TRBV11-2	TRBD2	TGTGCCAGCAGACACCGGGGACTAGCGGGAGATGAGCAGTTCTTC	CASRHRGLAGDEQFF
-	TRBJ2-2	TRBV4-1	TRBD1	TGCGCCAGCAGCCATGACAGGGGGGTCGGGGAGCTGTTTTTT	CASSHDRGVGELFF
-	TRBJ2-1	TRBV9	TRBD2	TGTGCCAGCAGTGACCGGACTAGCGGGAGTCGCGATGAGCAGTTCTTC	CASSDRTSGSRDEQFF
-	TRBJ1-1	TRBV10-3	-	TGTGCCATCAGACCCCAGGGGATGAACACTGAAGCTTTCTTT	CAIRPQGMNTEAFF
-	TRBJ1-2	TRBV9	-	TGTGCCAGCAGCGCTCTTGGACAGAGCTATGGCTACACCTTC	CASSALGQSYGYTF
-	TRBJ1-2	TRBV28	TRBD1	TGTGCCAGCAGTACTCCCACTCCGGGACAGGGGTATGGCTACACCTTC	CASSTPTPGQGYGYTF
-	TRBJ2-1	TRBV6-6	TRBD2	TGTGCCAGCATCGACGGACTAGCGGGGGGACTCAATGAGCAGTTCTTC	CASIDGLAGGLNEQFF
few	TRBJ1-1	TRBV2	TRBD1	TGTGCCAGCACTAGGGACAGGGGCACTGAAGCTTTCTTT	CASTRDRGTEAFF
-	TRBJ1-1	TRBV2	-	TGTGCCAGCAGGGACTCTTCCCCTGAAGCTTTCTTT	CASRDSSPEAFF
few	TRBJ1-1	TRBV6-6	-	TGTGCCAGCAGTGCGACCGGGACAGAAGCTTTCTTT	CASSATGTEAFF
-	TRBJ1-3	TRBV5-1	-	TGCGCCAGCAGCTTGGGTCAAAGTTCCGGCTCTGGAAACACCATATATTTT	CASSLGQSSGSGNTIYF
-	TRBJ2-1	TRBV28	-	TGTGCCAGCAGTTTATTGGGTTACAGTAGCTCCTACAATGAGCAGTTCTTC	CASSLLGYSSSYNEQFF
-	TRBJ1-1	TRBV2	-	TGTGCCAGCCTCGCAGGGGCTCTTAACACTGAAGCTTTCTTT	CASLAGALNTEAFF
-	TRBJ2-3	TRBV27	TRBD2	TGTGCCAGCAGCCAAAGGACTAGCGGAAGACGGGATACGCAGTATTTT	CASSQRTSGRRDTQYF
-	TRBJ2-3	TRBV6-4	TRBD2	TGTGCCAGCAGTGCTGGGGGAGGGACCACAGATACGCAGTATTTT	CASSAGGGTTDTQYF
-	TRBJ1-1	TRBV19	-	TGTGCCAGTAGTATAGATCAGGGGAACACTGAAGCTTTCTTT	CASSIDQGNTEAFF
-	TRBJ1-5	TRBV6-1	-	TGTGCCAGCAGTGATCGGAGCAGGGACAATCAGCCCCAGCATTTT	CASSDRSRDNQPQHF
-	TRBJ1-5	TRBV5-5	TRBD1	TGTGCCAGCAGCTGGGACAGGAATCAGCCCCAGCATTTT	CASSWDRNQPQHF
-	TRBJ2-7	TRBV6-5	-	TGTGCCAGCAGTTACACCGCCCAGGCTCCCTACGAGCAGTACTTC	CASSYTAQAPYEQYF
-	TRBJ1-6	TRBV27	TRBD1	TGTGCCAGCAGTTTATGGGGACAGGGGGCAGGGTCACCCCTCCACTTT	CASSLWGQGAGSPLHF
-	TRBJ1-2	TRBV2	-	TGTGCCAGCATTCGGCGCGGGGGCATGGAAGGCTATGGCTACACCTTC	CASIRRGGMEGYGYTF
-	TRBJ2-5	TRBV5-6	TRBD2	TGTGCCAGCAGCTCGGGACTAGCGGGAGTAGACGAGACCCAGTACTTC	CASSSGLAGVDETQYF
-	TRBJ1-2	TRBV29-1	-	TGCAGCGTTGAGGTGGACTACGCCTATGGCTACACCTTC	CSVEVDYAYGYTF
-	TRBJ1-2	TRBV6-5	-	TGTGCCAGCAGTGACTCTAAGGGGCGGGGCTACACCTTC	CASSDSKGRGYTF
-	TRBJ1-1	TRBV9	-	TGTGCCAGCAGCGTAGTCCAGAACACTGAAGCTTTCTTT	CASSVVQNTEAFF
-	TRBJ1-5	TRBV24-1	-	TGTGCCACCAGTGCCATACACGATGCCGGGAGTTTAGTGGGCCAGCATTTT	CATSAIHDAGSLVGQHF
-	TRBJ2-3	TRBV7-3	TRBD2	TGTGCCAGCAGCTTGGCGGCGGGGGGGCCGAGGGATACGCAGTATTTT	CASSLAAGGPRDTQYF
-	TRBJ1-5	TRBV6-1	-	TGTGCCAGCAGTGAATCGCGGTCGGGGACACCACATAGCAATCAGCCCCAGCATTTT	CASSESRSGTPHSNQPQHF
-	TRBJ2-2	TRBV3-1/TRBV3-2	-	TGTGCCAGCAGCCCTCACCTCCGCGCGAACACCGGGGAGCTGTTTTTT	CASSPHLRANTGELFF
-	TRBJ1-2	TRBV4-1	-	TGCGCCAGCAGCCAAGATCGCTATGGCTACACCTTC	CASSQDRYGYTF
-	TRBJ2-1	TRBV24-1	TRBD2	TGTGCCACCAGTGATTTTTCGAGCGGGGTCGATTACAATGAGCAGTTCTTC	CATSDFSSGVDYNEQFF
-	TRBJ1-3	TRBV6-5	TRBD1	TGTGCCAGCAGGAACAGGGGCTCTGGAAACACCATATATTTT	CASRNRGSGNTIYF
-	TRBJ1-2	TRBV27	-	TGTGCCAGCAGTTTTGGGGGGAGCTATGGCTACACCTTC	CASSFGGSYGYTF